This is a list of T cell receptor beta chains from one sample in a study of T cell changes during pregnancy in multiple sclerosis. Produced via immunoSEQ multiplex PCR; TCRdb's table is partial and in-frame only. The sample yields 45,000 to 60,000 clones, around 90% seen once. The sequences come from CD8+ T cells from peripheral blood mononuclear cells, collected before pregnancy. The receptors derive from a female donor with multiple sclerosis, enrolled in a pregnancy study. The CDR3 runs from the conserved cysteine through the conserved F or W. The order of the fields is V gene, CDR3 protein.

TRBV7-9	CASSSERDFPTYEQYF
TRBV7-9	CASSRGERIYEQYF
TRBV7-8	CASSLDPRLVAHAGELFF
TRBV7-7	CASSNEGEQYF
TRBV27	CASRTGSQPQHF
TRBV5-8	CASSEGQHSNQPQHF
TRBV29-1	CSVAPGQGATEAFF
TRBV7-2	CASSLDWRQGGEKLFF
TRBV5-4	CASNLGGPPGYNEQFF
TRBV5-1	CASSLIGGIYEQYF
TRBV27	CASSSPTGWNTEAFF
TRBV5-6	CASSLGGAQPQHF
TRBV5-6	CASSLMLAGGTSTDTQYF
TRBV6-5	CASSSAVTGANVLTF
TRBV7-9	CASSQFGVSYNSPLHF
TRBV4-3	CASSQDGGGANSYNEQFF
TRBV19	CASSIGTGGYEQYF